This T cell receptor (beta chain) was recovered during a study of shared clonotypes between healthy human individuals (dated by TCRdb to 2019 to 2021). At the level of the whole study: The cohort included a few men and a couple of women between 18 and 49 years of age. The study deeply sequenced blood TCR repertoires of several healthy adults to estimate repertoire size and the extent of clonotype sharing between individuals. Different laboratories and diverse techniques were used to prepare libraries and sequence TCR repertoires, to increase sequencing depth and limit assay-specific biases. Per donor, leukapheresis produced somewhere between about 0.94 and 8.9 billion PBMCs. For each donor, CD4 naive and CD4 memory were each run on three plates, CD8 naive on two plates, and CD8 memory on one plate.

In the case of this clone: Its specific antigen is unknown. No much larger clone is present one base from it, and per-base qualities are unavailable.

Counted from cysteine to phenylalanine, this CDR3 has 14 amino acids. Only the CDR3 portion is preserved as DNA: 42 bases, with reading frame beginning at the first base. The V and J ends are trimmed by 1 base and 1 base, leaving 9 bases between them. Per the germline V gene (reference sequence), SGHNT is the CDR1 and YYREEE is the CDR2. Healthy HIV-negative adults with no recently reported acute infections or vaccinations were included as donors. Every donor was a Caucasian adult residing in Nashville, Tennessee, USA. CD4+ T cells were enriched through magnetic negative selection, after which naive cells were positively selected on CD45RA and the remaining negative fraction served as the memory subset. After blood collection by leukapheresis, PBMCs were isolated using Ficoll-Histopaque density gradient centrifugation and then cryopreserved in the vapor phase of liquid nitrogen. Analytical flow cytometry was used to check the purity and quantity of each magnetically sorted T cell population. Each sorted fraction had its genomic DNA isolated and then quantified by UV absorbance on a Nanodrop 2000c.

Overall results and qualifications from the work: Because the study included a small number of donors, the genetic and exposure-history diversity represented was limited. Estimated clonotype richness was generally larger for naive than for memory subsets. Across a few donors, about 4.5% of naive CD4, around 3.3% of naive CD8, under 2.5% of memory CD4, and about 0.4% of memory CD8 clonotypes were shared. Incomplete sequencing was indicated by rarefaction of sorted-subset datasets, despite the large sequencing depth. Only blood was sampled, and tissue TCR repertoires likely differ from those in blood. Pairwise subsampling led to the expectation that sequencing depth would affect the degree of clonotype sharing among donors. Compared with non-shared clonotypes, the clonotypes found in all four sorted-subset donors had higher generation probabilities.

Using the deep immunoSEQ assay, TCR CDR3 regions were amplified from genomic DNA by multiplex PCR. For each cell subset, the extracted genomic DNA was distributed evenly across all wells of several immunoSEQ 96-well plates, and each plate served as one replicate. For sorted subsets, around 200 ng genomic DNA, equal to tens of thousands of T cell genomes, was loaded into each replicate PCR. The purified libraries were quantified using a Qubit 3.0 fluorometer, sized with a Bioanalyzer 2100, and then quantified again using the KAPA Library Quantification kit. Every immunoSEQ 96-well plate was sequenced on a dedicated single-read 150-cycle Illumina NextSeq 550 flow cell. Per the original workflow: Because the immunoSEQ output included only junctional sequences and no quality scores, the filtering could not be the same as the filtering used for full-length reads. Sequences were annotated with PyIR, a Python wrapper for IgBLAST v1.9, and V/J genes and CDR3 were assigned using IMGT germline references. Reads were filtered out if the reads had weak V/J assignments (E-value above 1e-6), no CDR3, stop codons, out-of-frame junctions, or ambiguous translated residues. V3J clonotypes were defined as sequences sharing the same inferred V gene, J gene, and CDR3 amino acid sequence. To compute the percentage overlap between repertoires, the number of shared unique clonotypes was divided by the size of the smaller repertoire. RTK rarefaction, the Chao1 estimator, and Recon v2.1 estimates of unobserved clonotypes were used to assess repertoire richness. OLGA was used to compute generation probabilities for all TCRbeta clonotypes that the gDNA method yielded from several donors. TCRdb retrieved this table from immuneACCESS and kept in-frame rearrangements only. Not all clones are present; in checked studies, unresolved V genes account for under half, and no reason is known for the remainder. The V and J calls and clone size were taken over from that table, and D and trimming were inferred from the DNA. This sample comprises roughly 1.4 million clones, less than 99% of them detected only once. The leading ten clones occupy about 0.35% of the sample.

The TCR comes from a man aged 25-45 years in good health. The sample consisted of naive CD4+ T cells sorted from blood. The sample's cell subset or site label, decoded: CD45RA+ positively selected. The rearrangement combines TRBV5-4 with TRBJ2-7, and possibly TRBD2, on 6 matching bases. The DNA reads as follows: TGTGCCAGCAGCTTGTACGGGGGATCCTACGAGCAGTACTTC. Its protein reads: CASSLYGGSYEQYF.